The 10 T cell receptor beta chains presented below share a single source sample, sequenced in a study of graft-versus-host responses after intestinal transplantation (dated by TCRdb to about 2021). Taken with the paper, the label for time point translates to: cells obtained before transplantation from donor or recipient. The receptor library was made with the immunoSEQ multiplex PCR assay. TCRdb obtained this table from immuneACCESS and retained in-frame rearrangements with V and J assigned. These tables miss some clones; where compared with another copy, unresolved V genes account for less than half of the shortfall, and the remainder is unexplained. This sample holds 20,000 to 25,000 clones; approximately 60% were observed only once. Jointly, the top ten make up approximately 1% of the sample. This material consisted of alloreactive CD4+ T cells from a mixed lymphocyte reaction culture, taken before intestinal transplant. Interpreted using the paper, the cell subset or site label stands for: CFSE-low proliferating T cells sorted from approximately 6-day pre-transplant mixed lymphocyte reaction (GvH or HvG direction). These receptors were taken from a human patient who received an intestinal transplant.

The chain couples TRBV7-2 to TRBJ2-3, with 7 bases fitting TRBD2. Germline CDR1 reads SGHTA; CDR2 reads FQGNSA. The trim removed 0 bases at V and 9 bases at J, leaving 3 bases unmatched. The CDR3 is 13 amino acids. CDR3 sequence reads: CASSLAGGRTQYF. In nucleotides, the CDR3 is TGTGCCAGCAGCTTAGCTGGCGGGAGAACGCAGTATTTT.

V usage is TRBV30 and J usage is TRBJ1-5; tentative D call: TRBD1 (6 bases). This CDR3 spans 13 amino acids. V lost 1 base, J lost 3 bases, and 7 bases lay in between. Germline loops: CDR1 GTSNPN, CDR2 SVGIG (reference sequence). The CDR3 spells CAWSGQVNQPQHF. CDR3 DNA: TGTGCCTGGAGTGGACAGGTCAATCAGCCCCAGCATTTT.

The V call is TRBV5-1, the J call TRBJ2-5; D is ambiguous. CDR1 SGHRS and CDR2 YFSETQ come from the germline V gene. With 4 bases removed from V and 3 bases from J, the gap between germline ends came to 4 bases. This CDR3 region has 11 residues. The chain's CDR3 is CASSVKETQYF. The CDR3 DNA reads TGCGCCAGCAGCGTAAAAGAGACCCAGTACTTC.

This sequence joins TRBV5-5 and TRBJ1-5, with 8 bases aligning to TRBD1. This CDR3 comprises 15 residues. With 4 bases clipped from V and 2 bases from J, the junction kept 5 bases outside the gene matches. Germline CDR1 and CDR2: SGHKS and YYEKEE (reference sequence). CDR3 coding DNA: TGTGCCAGCAGCGTCCAGGGGGCTGGCAATCAGCCCCAGCATTTT. Encoded protein: CASSVQGAGNQPQHF.

The chain joins TRBV5-8 to TRBJ1-5, with D possibly TRBD1 on 6 matching bases. V gave up 1 base and J gave up 0 bases, with 11 bases separating them. CDR1 SGHTS and CDR2 YDEGEE come from the germline V gene. This CDR3 region has 16 residues. CDR3: CASSLQGTISNQPQHF. The DNA for the CDR3 is TGTGCCAGCAGCTTGCAGGGGACAATTAGCAATCAGCCCCAGCATTTT.

Only a few counts were recorded for this clone. V usage is TRBV2 and J usage is TRBJ1-5; maybe TRBD1 (6 bases). This CDR3 spans 17 amino acids. V lost 6 bases to trimming and J lost 2 bases, with 20 bases between them. CDR1 and CDR2 (germline): SNHLY, FYNNEI. The CDR3 region is CASSKNVNPGGNQPQHF. The CDR3 DNA sequence: TGTGCCAGCAGCAAGAACGTAAATCCAGGGGGCAATCAGCCCCAGCATTTT.

The chain employs TRBV16 and TRBJ2-5, with D tentatively TRBD1 (5 bases). The CDR3 is 18 residues long. The germline V and J ends were trimmed by 3 bases and 4 bases, with 24 bases remaining between them. Looked up from germline, CDR1 is KGHSY and CDR2 is FQNENV. The CDR3 DNA sequence: TGTGCCAGCAGCCACGGCAAAGGGGCGCGAGGCCCCGGAGAGACCCAGTACTTC. Translated: CASSHGKGARGPGETQYF.

The rearrangement links TRBV25-1 to TRBJ2-7; possibly TRBD1 for D (7 bases). The germline V gene has CDR1 MGHDK and CDR2 SYGVNS. CDR3 length: 14 amino acids. With 6 bases removed from V and 5 bases from J, the gap between germline ends came to 17 bases. CDR3 DNA sequence: TGTGCCAGCAGCCAGTACAGGGGACTCGACGAGCAGTACTTC. Its translation: CASSQYRGLDEQYF.

The sample holds a few counts of this clone. V and J are TRBV27 and TRBJ2-1, with 7 bases lining up with TRBD2. V trimming: 9 bases; J trimming: 15 bases; junction bases outside the gene matches: 20. The CDR3 extends over 14 amino acids. Germline values: CDR1 MNHEY, CDR2 SMNVEV (reference sequence). CDR3 residues: CARGPGGRALGRFF. CDR3 DNA: TGTGCCAGGGGCCCCGGGGGGAGGGCCCTAGGTCGGTTCTTC.

The gene calls are TRBV7-2 and TRBJ2-1, with TRBD2 matching 9 bases. Losses at the gene ends were 1 base for V and 10 bases for J; bases not matched to a gene: 14. CDR3 length: 17 amino acids. Germline values: CDR1 SGHTA, CDR2 FQGNSA. This chain's CDR3 is CASSLGGVSSGIREQFF. The CDR3 DNA reads as TGTGCCAGCAGCTTAGGAGGCGTTTCTAGCGGGATTCGCGAGCAGTTCTTC.